This record covers a single T cell receptor (beta chain). Naive CD8 cells lacked CD45RO, underwent positive selection for CCR7 and left out terminally differentiated effector memory CD45RA+ cells. All donors were Caucasian adults living in Nashville, Tennessee. Between the trimmed V and J ends, which lost 3 bases and 5 bases, there was a span of 11 bases. Germline V lookup: CDR1 SGDLS, CDR2 YYNGEE. This CDR3 spans 13 amino acids. The sample belongs to a study of shared clonotypes between healthy human individuals. This table comes from immunoSEQ multiplex PCR, and its TCRdb copy is limited to in-frame clones, with some not included. Seen here are hundreds of thousands of clones, roughly nine tenths observed once, and the top ten hold 24%.

Sequenced material: naive CD8+ T cells sorted from blood. The sequence was obtained from a man aged 25-45 years in good health. J is TRBJ2-5 and V is TRBV9, with a weak D call TRBD2 (6 bases). The CDR3 bases are TGTGCCAGCAGCGGTGGGACTGGGGAGACCCAGTACTTC. Translated, it gives CASSGGTGETQYF.